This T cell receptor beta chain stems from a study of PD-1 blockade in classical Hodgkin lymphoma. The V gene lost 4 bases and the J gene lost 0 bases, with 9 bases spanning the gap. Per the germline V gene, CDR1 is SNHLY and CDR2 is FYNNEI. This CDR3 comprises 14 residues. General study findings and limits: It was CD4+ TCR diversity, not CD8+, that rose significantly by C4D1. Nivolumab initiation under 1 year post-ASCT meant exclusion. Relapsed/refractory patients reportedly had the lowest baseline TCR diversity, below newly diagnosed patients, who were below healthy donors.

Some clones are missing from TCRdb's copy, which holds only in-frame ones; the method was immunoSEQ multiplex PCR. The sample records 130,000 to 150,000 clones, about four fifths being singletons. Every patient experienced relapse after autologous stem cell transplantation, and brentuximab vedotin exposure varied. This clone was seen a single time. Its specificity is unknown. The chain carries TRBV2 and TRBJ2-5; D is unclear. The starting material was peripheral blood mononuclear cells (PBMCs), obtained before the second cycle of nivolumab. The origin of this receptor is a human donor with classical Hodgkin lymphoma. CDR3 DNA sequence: TGTGCCAGCAGTGCCAGCCCCGACCAAGAGACCCAGTACTTC. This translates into CASSASPDQETQYF.